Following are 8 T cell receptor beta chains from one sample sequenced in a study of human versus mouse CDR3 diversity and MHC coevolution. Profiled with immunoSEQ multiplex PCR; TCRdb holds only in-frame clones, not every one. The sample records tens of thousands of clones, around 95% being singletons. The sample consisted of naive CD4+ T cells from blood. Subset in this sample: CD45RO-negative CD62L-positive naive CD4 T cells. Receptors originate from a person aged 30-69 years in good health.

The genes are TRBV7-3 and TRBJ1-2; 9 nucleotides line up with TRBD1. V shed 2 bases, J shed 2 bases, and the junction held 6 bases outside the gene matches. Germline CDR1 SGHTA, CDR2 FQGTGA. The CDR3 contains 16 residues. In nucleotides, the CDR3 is TGTGCCAGCAGCTTAGGAGGGACAGGGCGGAACTATGGCTACACCTTC. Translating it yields CASSLGGTGRNYGYTF. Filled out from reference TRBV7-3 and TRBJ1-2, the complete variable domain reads GAGVSQTPSNKVTEKGKYVELRCDPISGHTALYWYRQSLGQGPEFLIYFQGTGAADDSGLPNDRFFAVRPEGSVSTLKIQRTERGDSAVYLCASSLGGTGRNYGYTFGSGTRLTVV.

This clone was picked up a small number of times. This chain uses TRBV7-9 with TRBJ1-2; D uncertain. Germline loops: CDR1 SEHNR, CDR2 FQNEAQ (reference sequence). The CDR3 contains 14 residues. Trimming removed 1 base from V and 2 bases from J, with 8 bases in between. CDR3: CASSLELLNYGYTF. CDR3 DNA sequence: TGTGCCAGCAGCTTAGAACTTCTAAACTATGGCTACACCTTC.

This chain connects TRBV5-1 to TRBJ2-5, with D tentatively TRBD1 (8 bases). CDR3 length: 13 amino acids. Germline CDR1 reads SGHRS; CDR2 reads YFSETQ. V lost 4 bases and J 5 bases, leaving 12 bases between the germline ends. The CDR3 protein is CASSAQGGETQYF. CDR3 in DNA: TGCGCCAGCAGCGCACAGGGGGGGGAGACCCAGTACTTC. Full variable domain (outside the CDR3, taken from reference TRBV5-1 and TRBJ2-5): KAGVTQTPRYLIKTRGQQVTLSCSPISGHRSVSWYQQTPGQGLQFLFEYFSETQRNKGNFPGRFSGRQFSNSRSEMNVSTLELGDSALYLCASSAQGGETQYFGPGTRLLVL.

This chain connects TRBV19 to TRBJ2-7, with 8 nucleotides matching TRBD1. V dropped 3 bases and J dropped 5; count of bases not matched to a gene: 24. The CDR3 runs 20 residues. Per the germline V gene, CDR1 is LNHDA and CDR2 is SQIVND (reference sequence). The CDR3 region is CASSILQPRGRVPLFHEQYF. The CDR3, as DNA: TGTGCCAGTAGTATTCTTCAACCCAGGGGGCGTGTCCCCCTTTTCCACGAGCAGTACTTC.

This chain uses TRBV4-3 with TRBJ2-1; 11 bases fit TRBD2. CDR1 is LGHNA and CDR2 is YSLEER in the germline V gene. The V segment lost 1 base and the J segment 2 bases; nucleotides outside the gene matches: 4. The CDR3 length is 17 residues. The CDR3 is CASSQASGGSTYNEQFF. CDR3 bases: TGCGCCAGCAGCCAAGCTAGCGGGGGGTCAACCTACAATGAGCAGTTCTTC.

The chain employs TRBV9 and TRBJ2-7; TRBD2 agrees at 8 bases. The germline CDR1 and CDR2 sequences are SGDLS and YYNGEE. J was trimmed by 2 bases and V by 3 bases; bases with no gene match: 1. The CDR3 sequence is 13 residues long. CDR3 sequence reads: CASSEGLAYEQYF. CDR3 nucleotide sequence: TGTGCCAGCAGCGAGGGACTAGCCTACGAGCAGTACTTC.

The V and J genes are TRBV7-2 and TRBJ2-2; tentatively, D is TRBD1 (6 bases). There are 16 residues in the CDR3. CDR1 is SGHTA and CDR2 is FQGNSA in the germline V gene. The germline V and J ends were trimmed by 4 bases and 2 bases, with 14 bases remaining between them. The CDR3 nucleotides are TGTGCCAGCAGCTCCGGACAGATCCTAAACACCGGGGAGCTGTTTTTT. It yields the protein CASSSGQILNTGELFF.

The DNA of the CDR3 is TGTGCCAGCAGTTTGCTCGGGGGGGGTCAGCCCCAGCATTTT. The encoded protein is CASSLLGGGQPQHF. This chain links TRBV28 with TRBJ1-5, with D possibly matching TRBD1 (5 bases). V was shortened by 3 bases and J by 6 bases, with 12 bases between the two germline ends. CDR3 length equals 14 residues. Germline CDR1 is MDHEN and CDR2 is SYDVKM.